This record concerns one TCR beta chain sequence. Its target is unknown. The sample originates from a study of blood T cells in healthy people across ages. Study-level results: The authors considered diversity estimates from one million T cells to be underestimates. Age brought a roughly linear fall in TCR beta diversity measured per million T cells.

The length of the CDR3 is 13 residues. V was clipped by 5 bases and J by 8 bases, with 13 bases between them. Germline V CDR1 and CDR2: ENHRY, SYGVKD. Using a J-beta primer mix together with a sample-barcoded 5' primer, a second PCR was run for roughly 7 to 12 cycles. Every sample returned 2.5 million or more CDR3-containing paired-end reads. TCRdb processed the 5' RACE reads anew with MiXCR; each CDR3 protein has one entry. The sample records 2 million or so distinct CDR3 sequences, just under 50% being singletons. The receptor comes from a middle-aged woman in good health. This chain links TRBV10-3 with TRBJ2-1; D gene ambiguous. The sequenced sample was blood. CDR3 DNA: TGTGCCATCAGTCCAGGACCCGCAGATGAGCAGTTCTTC. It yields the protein CAISPGPADEQFF.